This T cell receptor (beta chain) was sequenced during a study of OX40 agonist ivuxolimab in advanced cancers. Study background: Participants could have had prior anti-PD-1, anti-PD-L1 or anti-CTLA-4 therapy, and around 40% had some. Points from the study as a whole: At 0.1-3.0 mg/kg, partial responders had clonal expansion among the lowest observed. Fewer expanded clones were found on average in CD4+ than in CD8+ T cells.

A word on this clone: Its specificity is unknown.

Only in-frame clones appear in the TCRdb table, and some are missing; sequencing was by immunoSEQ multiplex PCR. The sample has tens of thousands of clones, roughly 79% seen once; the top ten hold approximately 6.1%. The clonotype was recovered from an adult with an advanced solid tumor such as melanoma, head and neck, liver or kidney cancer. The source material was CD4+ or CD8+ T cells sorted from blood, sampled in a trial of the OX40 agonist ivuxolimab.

The CDR3 nucleotides are TGCGCCAGCAGCTTACGGACAGGGGTTAATGAAAAACTGTTTTTT. Residues: CASSLRTGVNEKLFF. The J gene is TRBJ1-4, the V gene TRBV5-1, with TRBD1 identical over 9 bases. The V gene end was trimmed by 2 bases and the J gene end by 4 bases; junction bases not matched to a gene: 3. Looked up from germline, CDR1 is SGHRS and CDR2 is YFSETQ. This CDR3 region has 15 residues.